This entry describes one T cell receptor beta chain. Antigen: not known. PCR involved 60 Vbeta and 13 Jbeta primers. Profiling relied on immunoSEQ multiplex PCR, and the TCRdb table lists in-frame clones only, not all of them. The data show about 130,000 clones, 65% to 85% seen once. This entry is derived from a study of cytomegalovirus exposure and HLA in healthy donors. V was clipped by 1 base and J by 6 bases, with 15 bases between them. Germline CDR1 reads SGHRS; CDR2 reads YFSETQ. The CDR3 contains 15 residues. Study conclusions and caveats: In a later analysis, at a false discovery rate of 0.05, 15,000 to 20,000 TCR beta sequences matched HLA alleles. The study listed approximately 160 cytomegalovirus-associated TCR beta chains.

This sequence joins TRBV5-1 and TRBJ2-3, with D perhaps matching TRBD1 (6 bases). Sequenced input: PBMCs. The source of this sequence is a woman in her late teens or twenties in good health and CMV-seronegative. The CDR3, as DNA: TGCGCCAGCAGCTTGACAGGGAAATGGTCGGATACGCAGTATTTT. Protein sequence: CASSLTGKWSDTQYF.